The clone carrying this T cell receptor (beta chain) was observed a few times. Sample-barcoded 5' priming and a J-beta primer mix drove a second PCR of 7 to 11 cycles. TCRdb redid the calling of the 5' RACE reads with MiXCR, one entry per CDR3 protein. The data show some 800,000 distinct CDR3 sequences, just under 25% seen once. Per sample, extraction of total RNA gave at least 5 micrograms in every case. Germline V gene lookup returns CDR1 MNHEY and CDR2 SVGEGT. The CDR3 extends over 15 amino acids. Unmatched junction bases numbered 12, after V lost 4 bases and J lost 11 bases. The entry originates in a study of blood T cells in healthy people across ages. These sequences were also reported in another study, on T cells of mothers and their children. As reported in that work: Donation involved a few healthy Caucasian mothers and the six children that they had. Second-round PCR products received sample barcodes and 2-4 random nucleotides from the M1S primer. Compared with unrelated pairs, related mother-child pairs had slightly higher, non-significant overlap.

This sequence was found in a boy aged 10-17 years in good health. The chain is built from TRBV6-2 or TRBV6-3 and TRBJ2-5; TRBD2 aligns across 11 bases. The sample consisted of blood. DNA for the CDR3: TGTGCCAGCAGTTTGCCGACTAGCGGGACAGGAGAGCAGTACTTC. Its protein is CASSLPTSGTGEQYF.